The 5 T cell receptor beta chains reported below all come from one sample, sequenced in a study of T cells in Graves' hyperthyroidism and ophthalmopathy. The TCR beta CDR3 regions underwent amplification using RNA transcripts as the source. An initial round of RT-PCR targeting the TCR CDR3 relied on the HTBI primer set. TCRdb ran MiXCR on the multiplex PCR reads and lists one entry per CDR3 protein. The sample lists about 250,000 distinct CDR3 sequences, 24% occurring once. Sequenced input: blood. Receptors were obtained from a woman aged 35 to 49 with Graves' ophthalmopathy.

The CDR3 here is CSARASRASESGEQYF. CDR3 DNA: TGCAGTGCTAGAGCGTCACGTGCTAGCGAATCTGGCGAGCAGTACTTC. This rearrangement joins TRBV20-1 to TRBJ2-7; TRBD2 might be the D (6 bases). With 1 base removed from V and 6 bases from J, the gap between germline ends came to 22 bases. In germline, CDR1 is DFQATT, CDR2 SNEGSKA (reference sequence). The CDR3 contains 16 residues.

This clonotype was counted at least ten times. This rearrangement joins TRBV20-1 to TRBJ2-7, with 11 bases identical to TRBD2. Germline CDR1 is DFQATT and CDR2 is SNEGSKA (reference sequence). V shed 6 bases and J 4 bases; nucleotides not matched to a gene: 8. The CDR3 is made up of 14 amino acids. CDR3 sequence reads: CSAGGLAGVYEQYF. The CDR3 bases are TGCAGTGCCGGCGGACTAGCGGGTGTTTACGAGCAGTACTTC.

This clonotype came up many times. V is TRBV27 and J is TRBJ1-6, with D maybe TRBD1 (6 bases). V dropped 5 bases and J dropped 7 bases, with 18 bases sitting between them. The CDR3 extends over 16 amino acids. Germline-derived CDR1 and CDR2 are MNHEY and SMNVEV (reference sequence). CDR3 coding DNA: TGTGCCAGCAGTCCAAACAGGGTCGAGGGGAATTCACCCCTCCACTTT. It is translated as CASSPNRVEGNSPLHF.

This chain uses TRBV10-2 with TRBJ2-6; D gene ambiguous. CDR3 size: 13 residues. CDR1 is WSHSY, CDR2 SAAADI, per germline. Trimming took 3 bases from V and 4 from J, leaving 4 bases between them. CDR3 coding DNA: TGCGCCAGCAGTGAAACAGGGGCCAACGTCCTGACTTTC. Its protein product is CASSETGANVLTF.

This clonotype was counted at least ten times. CDR3 DNA: TGTGCCAGCAGATCACAGGGTAGCGACTATGGCTACACCTTC. Protein sequence: CASRSQGSDYGYTF. The chain employs TRBV12-3 or TRBV12-4 and TRBJ1-2; a possible D gene is TRBD1 (6 bases). This CDR3 region has 14 residues. Trimming shortened V by 6 bases and J by 3 bases, and 14 bases separated the two germline ends.